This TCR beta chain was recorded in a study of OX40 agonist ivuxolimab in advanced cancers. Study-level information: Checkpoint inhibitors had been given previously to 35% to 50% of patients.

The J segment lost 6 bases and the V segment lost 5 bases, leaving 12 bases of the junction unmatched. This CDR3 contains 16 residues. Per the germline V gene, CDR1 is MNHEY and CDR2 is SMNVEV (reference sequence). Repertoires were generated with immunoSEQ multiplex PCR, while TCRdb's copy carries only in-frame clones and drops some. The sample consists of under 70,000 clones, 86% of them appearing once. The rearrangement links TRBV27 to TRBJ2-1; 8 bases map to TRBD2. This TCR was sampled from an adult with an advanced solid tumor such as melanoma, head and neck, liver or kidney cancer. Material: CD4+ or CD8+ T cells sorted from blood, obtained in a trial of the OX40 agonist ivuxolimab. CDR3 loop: CASSPGWVAGRNEQFF. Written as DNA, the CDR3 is TGTGCCAGCAGTCCCGGATGGGTAGCGGGGCGCAATGAGCAGTTCTTC.